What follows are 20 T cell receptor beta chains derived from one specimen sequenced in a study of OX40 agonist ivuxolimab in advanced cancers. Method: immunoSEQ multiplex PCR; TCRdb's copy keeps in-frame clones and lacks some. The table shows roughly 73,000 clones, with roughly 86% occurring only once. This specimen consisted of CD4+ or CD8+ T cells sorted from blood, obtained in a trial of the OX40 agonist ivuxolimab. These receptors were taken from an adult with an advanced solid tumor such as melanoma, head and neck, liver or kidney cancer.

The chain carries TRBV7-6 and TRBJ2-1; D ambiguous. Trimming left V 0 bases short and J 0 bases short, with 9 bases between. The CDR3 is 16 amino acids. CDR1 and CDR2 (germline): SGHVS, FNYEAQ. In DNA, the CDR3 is TGTGCCAGCAGCTTAGCGCCGGCGAGCTCCTACAATGAGCAGTTCTTC. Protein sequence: CASSLAPASSYNEQFF.

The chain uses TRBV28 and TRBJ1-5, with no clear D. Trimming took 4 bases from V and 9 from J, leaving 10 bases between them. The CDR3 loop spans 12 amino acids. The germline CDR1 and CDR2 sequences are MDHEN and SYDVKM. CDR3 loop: CASSSLGGPQHF. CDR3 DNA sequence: TGTGCCAGCAGTTCTTTAGGTGGGCCCCAGCATTTT. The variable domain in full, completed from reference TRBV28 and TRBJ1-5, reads DVKVTQSSRYLVKRTGEKVFLECVQDMDHENMFWYRQDPGLGLRLIYFSYDVKMKEKGDIPEGYSVSREKKERFSLILESASTNQTSMYLCASSSLGGPQHFGDGTRLSIL.

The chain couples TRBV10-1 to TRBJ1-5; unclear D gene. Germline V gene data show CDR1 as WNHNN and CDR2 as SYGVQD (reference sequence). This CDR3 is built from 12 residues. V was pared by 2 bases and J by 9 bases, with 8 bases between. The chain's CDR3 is CASSEPGRPQHF. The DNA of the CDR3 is TGCGCCAGCAGTGAGCCCGGACGGCCCCAGCATTTT.

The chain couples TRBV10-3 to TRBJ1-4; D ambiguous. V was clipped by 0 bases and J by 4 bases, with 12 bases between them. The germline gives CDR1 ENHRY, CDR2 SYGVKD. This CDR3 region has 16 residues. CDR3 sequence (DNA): TGTGCCATCAGTGAGTCCGAGCTCTTGGGTAATGAAAAACTGTTTTTT. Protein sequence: CAISESELLGNEKLFF.

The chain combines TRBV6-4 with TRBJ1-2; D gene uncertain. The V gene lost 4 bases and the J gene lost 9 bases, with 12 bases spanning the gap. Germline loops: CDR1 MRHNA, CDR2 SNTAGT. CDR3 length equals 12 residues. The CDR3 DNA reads TGTGCCAGCAGTGCCGGACGAGATAGCTACACCTTC. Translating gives CASSAGRDSYTF.

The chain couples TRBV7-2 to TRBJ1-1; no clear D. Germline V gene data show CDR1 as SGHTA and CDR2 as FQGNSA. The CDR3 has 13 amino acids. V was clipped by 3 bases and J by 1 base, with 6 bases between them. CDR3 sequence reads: CASSFDANTEAFF. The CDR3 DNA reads TGTGCCAGCAGCTTTGACGCGAACACTGAAGCTTTCTTT.

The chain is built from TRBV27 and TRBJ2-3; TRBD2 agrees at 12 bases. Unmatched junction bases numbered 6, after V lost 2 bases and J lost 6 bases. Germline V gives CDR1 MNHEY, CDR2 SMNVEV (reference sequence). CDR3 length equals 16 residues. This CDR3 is CASSLRLAGGDDTQYF. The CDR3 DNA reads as TGTGCCAGCAGTTTACGCCTAGCGGGAGGGGACGATACGCAGTATTTT.

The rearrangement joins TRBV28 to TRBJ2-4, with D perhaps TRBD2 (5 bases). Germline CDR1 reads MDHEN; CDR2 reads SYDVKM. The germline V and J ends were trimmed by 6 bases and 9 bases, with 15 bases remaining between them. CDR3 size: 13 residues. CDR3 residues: CASSLGSEGIQYF. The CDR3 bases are TGTGCCAGCAGCCTAGGGTCCGAGGGCATTCAGTACTTC.

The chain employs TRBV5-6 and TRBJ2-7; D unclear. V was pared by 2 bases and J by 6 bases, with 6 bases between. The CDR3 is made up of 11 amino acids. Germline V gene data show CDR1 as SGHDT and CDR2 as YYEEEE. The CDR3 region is CASSLRAEQYF. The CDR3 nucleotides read TGTGCCAGCAGCTTACGTGCCGAGCAGTACTTC.

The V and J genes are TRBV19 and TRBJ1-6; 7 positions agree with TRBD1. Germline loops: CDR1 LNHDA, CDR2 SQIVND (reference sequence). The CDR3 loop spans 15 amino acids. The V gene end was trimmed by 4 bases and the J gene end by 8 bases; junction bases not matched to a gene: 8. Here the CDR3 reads CASSTEGALYSPLHF. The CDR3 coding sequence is TGTGCCAGTAGTACGGAGGGGGCACTTTATTCACCCCTCCACTTT.

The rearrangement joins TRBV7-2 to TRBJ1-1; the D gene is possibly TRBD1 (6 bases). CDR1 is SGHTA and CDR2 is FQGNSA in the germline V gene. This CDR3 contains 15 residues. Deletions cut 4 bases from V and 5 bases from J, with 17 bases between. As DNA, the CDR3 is TGTGCCAGCAGCTCGAGGAGGGGGAGCGGTACTGAAGCTTTCTTT. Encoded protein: CASSSRRGSGTEAFF. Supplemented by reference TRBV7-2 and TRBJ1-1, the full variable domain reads GAGVSQSPSNKVTEKGKDVELRCDPISGHTALYWYRQSLGQGLEFLIYFQGNSAPDKSGLPSDRFSAERTGGSVSTLTIQRTQQEDSAVYLCASSSRRGSGTEAFFGQGTRLTVV.

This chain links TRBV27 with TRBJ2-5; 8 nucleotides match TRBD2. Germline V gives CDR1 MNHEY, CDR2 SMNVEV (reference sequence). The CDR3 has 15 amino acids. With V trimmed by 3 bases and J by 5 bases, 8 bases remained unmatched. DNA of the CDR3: TGTGCCAGCAGTTTGGGTAGCGGGGCAGGGGAGACCCAGTACTTC. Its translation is CASSLGSGAGETQYF.

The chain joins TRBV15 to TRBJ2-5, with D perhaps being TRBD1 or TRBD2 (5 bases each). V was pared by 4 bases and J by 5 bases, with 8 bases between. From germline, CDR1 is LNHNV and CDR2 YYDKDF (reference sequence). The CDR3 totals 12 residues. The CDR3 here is CATSTGTETQYF. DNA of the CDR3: TGTGCCACCAGCACCGGGACCGAGACCCAGTACTTC.

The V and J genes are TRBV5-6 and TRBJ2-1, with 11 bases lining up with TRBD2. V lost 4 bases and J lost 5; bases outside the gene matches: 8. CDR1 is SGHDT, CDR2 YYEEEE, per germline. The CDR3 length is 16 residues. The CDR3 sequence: CASSLLGTSGHNEQFF. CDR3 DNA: TGTGCCAGCAGCCTCCTCGGGACTAGCGGTCACAATGAGCAGTTCTTC.

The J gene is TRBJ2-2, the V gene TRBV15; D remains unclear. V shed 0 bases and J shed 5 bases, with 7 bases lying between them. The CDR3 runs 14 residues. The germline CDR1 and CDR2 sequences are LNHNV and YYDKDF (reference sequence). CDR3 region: CATSRDLGTGELFF. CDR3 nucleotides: TGTGCCACCAGCAGAGATCTAGGGACCGGGGAGCTGTTTTTT. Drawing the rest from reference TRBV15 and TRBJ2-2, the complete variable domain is DAMVIQNPRYQVTQFGKPVTLSCSQTLNHNVMYWYQQKSSQAPKLLFHYYDKDFNNEADTPDNFQSRRPNTSFCFLDIRSPGLGDTAMYLCATSRDLGTGELFFGEGSRLTVL.

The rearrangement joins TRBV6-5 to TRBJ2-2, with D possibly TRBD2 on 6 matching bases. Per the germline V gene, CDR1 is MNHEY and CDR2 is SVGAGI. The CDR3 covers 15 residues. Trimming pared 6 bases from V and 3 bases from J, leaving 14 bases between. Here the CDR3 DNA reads TGTGCCAGCAGCCTCGGTGGAGGGTACACCGGGGAGCTGTTTTTT. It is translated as CASSLGGGYTGELFF.

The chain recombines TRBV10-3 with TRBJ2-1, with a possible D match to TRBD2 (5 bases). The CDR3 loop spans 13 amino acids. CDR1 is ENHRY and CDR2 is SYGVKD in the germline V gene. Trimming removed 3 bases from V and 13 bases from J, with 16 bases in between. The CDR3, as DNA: TGTGCCATCAGTGAAGCGGCGGGCGTTATTCAGTTCTTC. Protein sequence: CAISEAAGVIQFF.

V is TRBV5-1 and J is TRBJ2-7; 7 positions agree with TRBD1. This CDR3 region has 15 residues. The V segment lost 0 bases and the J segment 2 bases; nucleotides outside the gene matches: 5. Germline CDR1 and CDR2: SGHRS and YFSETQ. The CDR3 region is CASSLALTGTYEQYF. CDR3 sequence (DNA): TGCGCCAGCAGCTTGGCCCTGACAGGGACCTACGAGCAGTACTTC.

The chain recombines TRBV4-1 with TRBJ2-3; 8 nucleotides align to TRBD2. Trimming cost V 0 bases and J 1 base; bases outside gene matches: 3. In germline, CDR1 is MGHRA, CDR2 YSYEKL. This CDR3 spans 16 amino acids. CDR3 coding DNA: TGCGCCAGCAGCCAAGAATCGCGGGGGGGCACAGATACGCAGTATTTT. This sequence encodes CASSQESRGGTDTQYF.

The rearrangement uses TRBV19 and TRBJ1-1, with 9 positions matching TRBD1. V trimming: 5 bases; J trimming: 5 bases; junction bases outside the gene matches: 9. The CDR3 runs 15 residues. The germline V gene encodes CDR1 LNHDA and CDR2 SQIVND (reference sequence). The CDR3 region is CASSPALTGGTEAFF. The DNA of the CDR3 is TGTGCCAGTAGTCCCGCTCTGACAGGGGGGACTGAAGCTTTCTTT.